Following are 13 T cell receptor beta chains from one sample sequenced in a study of OX40 agonist ivuxolimab in advanced cancers. Some clones are missing from TCRdb's copy, which holds only in-frame ones; the method was immunoSEQ multiplex PCR. In the table there are under 50,000 clones, roughly 90% of which are singletons. Sequenced material: CD4+ or CD8+ T cells sorted from blood, taken in a trial of the OX40 agonist ivuxolimab. The receptors were gathered from an adult with an advanced solid tumor such as melanoma, head and neck, liver or kidney cancer.

V usage is TRBV27 and J usage is TRBJ1-6; maybe TRBD1 (5 bases). V gave up 2 bases and J gave up 7 bases, with 15 bases separating them. The length of the CDR3 is 16 residues. Germline assignment: CDR1 MNHEY and CDR2 SMNVEV (reference sequence). In DNA form, the CDR3 reads TGTGCCAGCAGTTTAGGGATCCCCCGGGGGAATTCACCCCTCCACTTT. Its translation is CASSLGIPRGNSPLHF.

This sequence joins TRBV7-9 and TRBJ1-2; TRBD1 matches at 10 bases. Germline V lookup: CDR1 SEHNR, CDR2 FQNEAQ (reference sequence). This CDR3 is 18 amino acids long. V gave up 5 bases and J gave up 1 base; unmatched junction bases: 13. Written as DNA, the CDR3 is TGTGCCAGCAGCCCCCCCAGCGGACAGGGGGGAGTTAACTATGGCTACACCTTC. It codes for CASSPPSGQGGVNYGYTF. Full variable domain (missing parts from reference TRBV7-9 and TRBJ1-2): DTGVSQNPRHKITKRGQNVTFRCDPISEHNRLYWYRQTLGQGPEFLTYFQNEAQLEKSRLLSDRFSAERPKGSFSTLEIQRTEQGDSAMYLCASSPPSGQGGVNYGYTFGSGTRLTVV.

The V gene is TRBV7-9, the J gene TRBJ2-7; 10 positions match TRBD1. Germline loops: CDR1 SEHNR, CDR2 FQNEAQ (reference sequence). This CDR3 has 13 residues. V dropped 4 bases and J dropped 7; count of bases not matched to a gene: 4. In DNA form, the CDR3 reads TGTGCCAGCAGCTCCGGACAGGGGGGTGAGCAGTACTTC. It codes for CASSSGQGGEQYF.

The chain uses TRBV11-2 and TRBJ2-5; 7 positions match TRBD1. This CDR3 spans 16 amino acids. Trimming cost V 5 bases and J 2 bases; bases outside gene matches: 11. Germline V CDR1 and CDR2: SGHAT, FQNNGV. CDR3 protein: CASSPVGWGQQETQYF. The CDR3 DNA reads TGTGCCAGCAGCCCCGTCGGGTGGGGACAGCAAGAGACCCAGTACTTC.

This chain uses TRBV4-2 with TRBJ2-1, with D unclear. From germline, CDR1 is LGHNA and CDR2 YNFKEQ. CDR3 length: 16 amino acids. Trimming removed 2 bases at V and 0 bases at J, with 11 bases between. For the CDR3, the DNA is TGTGCCAGCAGCCAATTCCTCTCACGCTCCTACAATGAGCAGTTCTTC. This translates into CASSQFLSRSYNEQFF.

The J gene is TRBJ1-2, the V gene TRBV27; D is possibly TRBD1 (5 bases). In germline, CDR1 is MNHEY, CDR2 SMNVEV (reference sequence). V lost 6 bases and J lost 14, with 28 bases in between. The CDR3 runs 15 residues. CDR3 nucleotide sequence: TGTGCCAGCAGCGCCGGGGCAGGAGCAAGTTCTTTCAGTACCTTC. Translated: CASSAGAGASSFSTF.

The chain links TRBV6-1 to TRBJ2-7; D call uncertain. Looked up from germline, CDR1 is MNHNS and CDR2 is SASEGT. V was clipped by 8 bases and J by 5 bases, with 19 bases between them. This CDR3 region has 14 residues. The CDR3 DNA is TGTGCCAGCCGCCGATCGGTTACCCTGAACGAGCAGTACTTC. Translation gives CASRRSVTLNEQYF.

This clone was seen only once. The rearrangement links TRBV6-5 to TRBJ1-2; D not resolved. V was pared by 5 bases and J by 4 bases, with 11 bases between. CDR1 MNHEY and CDR2 SVGAGI come from the germline V gene. The CDR3 has 13 residues. This chain's CDR3 is CASSPRTVYGYTF. The CDR3 DNA reads as TGTGCCAGCAGTCCCCGGACGGTCTATGGCTACACCTTC.

V and J are TRBV2 and TRBJ2-1, with D possibly matching TRBD1 (5 bases). The germline V gene encodes CDR1 SNHLY and CDR2 FYNNEI. V was pared by 4 bases and J by 7 bases, with 5 bases between. The CDR3 sequence is 11 residues long. CDR3 in DNA: TGTGCCAGCAGTGCAGGGAATGAGCAGTTCTTC. Its protein product is CASSAGNEQFF. Combining the CDR3 with reference TRBV2 and TRBJ2-1 gives the whole variable domain EPEVTQTPSHQVTQMGQEVILRCVPISNHLYFYWYRQILGQKVEFLVSFYNNEISEKSEIFDDQFSVERPDGSNFTLKIRSTKLEDSAMYFCASSAGNEQFFGPGTRLTVL.

This rearrangement joins TRBV11-2 to TRBJ2-1; 7 nucleotides align to TRBD1. The CDR3 extends over 16 amino acids. Germline V gene data show CDR1 as SGHAT and CDR2 as FQNNGV. V shed 6 bases and J 2 bases; nucleotides not matched to a gene: 10. Here the CDR3 DNA reads TGTGCCAGCAGTCTAGGGACAGTAGCGCCCTACAATGAGCAGTTCTTC. Its translation is CASSLGTVAPYNEQFF.

The chain couples TRBV28 to TRBJ2-1; D is possibly TRBD1 (6 bases). Germline CDR1 and CDR2: MDHEN and SYDVKM. Trimming took 5 bases from V and 9 from J, leaving 14 bases between them. This CDR3 is built from 13 residues. The CDR3 is CASSPQGSGEQFF. Here the CDR3 DNA reads TGTGCCAGCAGTCCTCAGGGGAGCGGTGAGCAGTTCTTC.

The genes are TRBV27 and TRBJ1-2, with D hard to call. CDR3 length: 14 residues. The V and J ends lost 4 bases and 7 bases respectively, with 16 bases between them. CDR1 MNHEY and CDR2 SMNVEV come from the germline V gene (reference sequence). CDR3 region: CASSSGGGWGGYTF. The CDR3 nucleotides are TGTGCCAGCAGTTCCGGAGGTGGGTGGGGTGGCTACACCTTC.

The chain has TRBV9 and TRBJ2-5, with TRBD2 as a possible D gene (6 bases). Trimming pared 2 bases from V and 3 bases from J, leaving 14 bases between. The V gene's germline CDR1 is SGDLS and CDR2 YYNGEE. The CDR3 length is 15 residues. The CDR3: CASSVGGDLEETQYF. Written as DNA, the CDR3 is TGTGCCAGCAGCGTCGGCGGGGACTTGGAAGAGACCCAGTACTTC.